This is a list of T cell receptor beta chains from one sample in a study of T cells after yellow fever vaccination. From the 5' RACE reads, TCRdb called clonotypes with MiXCR, one entry per CDR3 protein. The sample consists of about 210,000 distinct CDR3 sequences, more than 3% of them appearing once. The sample in question was CD4+ T cells sorted from PBMCs, obtained 10 days after the yellow fever booster vaccination. These receptors were obtained from a man in his late teens or twenties who received the YFV17D yellow fever vaccine. Each CDR3 is given with its conserved first and last residue. D genes are given only for firm matches. Size tells how often a clone was seen (once, few, many) or the class of an expanded clone, and some rows leave it out.

TRBV5-1	TRBD1	TRBJ2-3	few	CASRPDRADTQYF	TGCGCCAGCAGACCCGACAGGGCAGATACGCAGTATTTT
TRBV12-3/TRBV12-4	NA	TRBJ2-5	NA	CASSKQGGQETQYF	TGTGCCAGCAGCAAACAGGGCGGTCAAGAGACCCAGTACTTC
TRBV20-1	NA	TRBJ2-5	few	CSAKSQVRQETQYF	TGCAGTGCAAAGTCCCAGGTCCGGCAAGAGACCCAGTACTTC
TRBV12-3/TRBV12-4	NA	TRBJ1-6	NA	CASSLVGGSNSPLHF	TGTGCCAGCAGTTTAGTGGGGGGTTCGAATTCACCCCTCCACTTT
TRBV6-1	NA	TRBJ1-4	few	CASSEGQFEYWNEKLFF	TGTGCCAGCAGTGAAGGACAGTTCGAGTATTGGAATGAAAAACTGTTTTTT
TRBV7-3	TRBD2	TRBJ2-2	many	CASKRGGSNTGELFF	TGTGCCAGCAAGCGGGGTGGATCGAACACCGGGGAGCTGTTTTTT
TRBV12-3/TRBV12-4	TRBD1	TRBJ2-3	NA	CASSLGDRVSDTQYF	TGTGCCAGCAGTTTAGGGGACAGGGTCTCAGATACGCAGTATTTT
TRBV10-3	TRBD2	TRBJ2-3	many	CAIGTSTDTQYF	TGTGCCATCGGGACTAGTACAGATACGCAGTATTTT
TRBV7-8	TRBD1	TRBJ1-6	many	CASSLGGQGSPLHF	TGTGCCAGCAGCTTAGGGGGACAGGGGTCACCCCTCCACTTT
TRBV20-1	NA	TRBJ1-5	few	CSAGRANSNQPQHF	TGCAGTGCCGGCCGCGCCAATAGCAATCAGCCCCAGCATTTT
TRBV7-8	NA	TRBJ2-3	few	CASSPRSGTLTDTQYF	TGTGCCAGCAGCCCTCGTTCCGGGACGCTCACAGATACGCAGTATTTT
TRBV7-2	TRBD1	TRBJ1-4	NA	CASSTRQGANEKLFF	TGTGCCAGCAGCACCCGCCAGGGGGCTAATGAAAAACTGTTTTTT
TRBV10-3	NA	TRBJ2-3	many	CASQTGRVTDTQYF	TGTGCCAGCCAGACAGGGAGGGTCACAGATACGCAGTATTTT
TRBV20-1	NA	TRBJ2-5	many	CSARAGAEETQYF	TGCAGTGCTAGAGCAGGGGCAGAAGAGACCCAGTACTTC
TRBV6-6	NA	TRBJ1-3	many	CASRRAGNTIYF	TGTGCCAGCCGAAGGGCTGGAAACACCATATATTTT
TRBV28	TRBD2	TRBJ2-1	NA	CASTFPGTSGGGQFF	TGTGCCAGCACCTTCCCCGGGACTAGCGGGGGAGGGCAGTTCTTC
TRBV24-1	NA	TRBJ1-4	many	CATSDARGATNEKLFF	TGTGCCACCAGTGATGCACGCGGGGCAACTAATGAAAAACTGTTTTTT
TRBV20-1	TRBD2	TRBJ2-3	many	CSELAAGGMPDTQYF	TGCAGTGAGCTGGCCGCGGGGGGGATGCCAGATACGCAGTATTTT
TRBV4-1	NA	TRBJ1-4	few	CASSRPGTTNEKLFF	TGCGCCAGCAGCCGCCCCGGGACAACTAATGAAAAACTGTTTTTT
TRBV20-1	TRBD1	TRBJ1-5	NA	CSAMGQGNQPQHF	TGCAGTGCTATGGGACAGGGGAATCAGCCCCAGCATTTT
TRBV6-1	TRBD1	TRBJ2-5	few	CASRGQGAPETQYF	TGTGCCAGCAGAGGACAGGGGGCTCCGGAGACCCAGTACTTC
TRBV24-1	NA	TRBJ2-3	few	CATSDPRSTDTQYF	TGTGCCACCAGTGATCCACGGAGCACAGATACGCAGTATTTT
TRBV20-1	NA	TRBJ1-2	many	CSASSTQAFTGSYGYTF	TGCAGTGCTAGTTCGACCCAGGCCTTTACAGGTTCCTATGGCTACACCTTC
TRBV4-1	NA	TRBJ2-5	many	CASSPRGHQETQYF	TGCGCCAGCAGCCCCCGAGGCCACCAAGAGACCCAGTACTTC
TRBV5-1	NA	TRBJ2-2	many	CASSLGGTPTGELFF	TGCGCCAGCAGCTTAGGAGGGACCCCCACCGGGGAGCTGTTTTTT
TRBV9	NA	TRBJ1-2	many	CASSVFDTHNYGYTF	TGTGCCAGCAGCGTCTTCGACACTCATAACTATGGCTACACCTTC
TRBV9	TRBD1	TRBJ1-1	NA	CASSVVGQGGTEAFF	TGTGCCAGCAGCGTAGTGGGACAGGGCGGAACTGAAGCTTTCTTT
TRBV5-6	TRBD2	TRBJ2-3	many	CASSKGGGPVITQYF	TGTGCCAGCAGCAAGGGCGGGGGGCCGGTAATAACGCAGTATTTT
TRBV30	NA	TRBJ1-2	many	CAWRSVGYGYTF	TGTGCCTGGAGGAGTGTGGGCTATGGCTACACCTTC
TRBV7-2	NA	TRBJ1-6	few	CASSPAGRTPLHF	TGTGCCAGCAGCCCCGCGGGCCGTACCCCCCTCCACTTT
TRBV2	NA	TRBJ2-2	many	CASSEMTASVGNGELFF	TGTGCCAGCAGTGAGATGACAGCCTCGGTAGGAAACGGGGAGCTGTTTTTT
TRBV24-1	NA	TRBJ1-2	many	CATRVWDPNYGYTF	TGTGCCACCCGAGTCTGGGATCCTAACTATGGCTACACCTTC
TRBV5-1	NA	TRBJ1-4	few	CASSLVGTGGEKLFF	TGCGCCAGCAGCTTGGTGGGAACCGGAGGGGAAAAACTGTTTTTT
TRBV15	TRBD1	TRBJ1-5	NA	CATSWGTATLYSNQPQHF	TGTGCCACCAGTTGGGGGACAGCAACTTTATATAGCAATCAGCCCCAGCATTTT
TRBV6-5	TRBD1	TRBJ2-1	few	CASSPGTGLHEQFF	TGTGCCAGCAGCCCCGGGACAGGGTTACATGAGCAGTTCTTC
TRBV7-2	NA	TRBJ1-6	few	CASSPTRGDSPLHF	TGTGCCAGCAGCCCCACCCGGGGGGACTCACCCCTCCACTTT
TRBV3-2	NA	TRBJ1-1	few	CASSHPPGHASTNTEAFF	TGTGCCAGCAGCCATCCTCCGGGACACGCTTCGACAAACACTGAAGCTTTCTTT
TRBV7-2	TRBD1	TRBJ1-2	many	CASSSPTGAYGYTF	TGTGCCAGCAGCTCGCCGACAGGGGCATATGGCTACACCTTC
TRBV21-1	NA	TRBJ1-4	many	CASSKEDRPLNEKLFF	TGTGCCAGCAGCAAAGAGGATCGGCCGCTGAATGAAAAACTGTTTTTT
TRBV9	NA	TRBJ2-3	many	CASSVRGAGVDTQYF	TGTGCCAGCAGCGTCAGGGGCGCCGGGGTGGATACGCAGTATTTT
TRBV20-1	TRBD1	TRBJ2-3	few	CSASAPETGGTDTQYF	TGCAGTGCTAGTGCCCCAGAGACAGGGGGCACAGATACGCAGTATTTT
TRBV6-2/TRBV6-3	NA	TRBJ2-1	many	CASSYRPPFQGTEQFF	TGTGCCAGCAGTTATAGGCCCCCCTTTCAGGGAACTGAGCAGTTCTTC
TRBV29-1	NA	TRBJ2-1	many	CSVEVVRLGEQFF	TGCAGCGTTGAAGTTGTAAGGCTGGGTGAGCAGTTCTTC
TRBV30	NA	TRBJ2-5	NA	CAWSGPGEETQYF	TGTGCCTGGAGTGGACCAGGTGAAGAGACCCAGTACTTC
TRBV12-3/TRBV12-4	TRBD1	TRBJ2-7	NA	CASSRTGGGEQYF	TGTGCCAGCAGCCGGACAGGGGGTGGCGAGCAGTACTTC
TRBV29-1	TRBD2	TRBJ2-1	many	CSVRTSGGLEQFF	TGCAGCGTCAGGACTAGCGGGGGGCTCGAGCAGTTCTTC
TRBV18	NA	TRBJ2-1	many	CASSRSAYNEQFF	TGTGCCAGCTCACGTTCAGCCTACAATGAGCAGTTCTTC
TRBV7-9	NA	TRBJ2-3	many	CASSLRALRTDTQYF	TGTGCCAGCAGCTTACGTGCTTTACGCACAGATACGCAGTATTTT
TRBV20-1	NA	TRBJ1-5	many	CSARRARYSNQPQHF	TGCAGTGCCAGACGGGCCCGTTATAGCAATCAGCCCCAGCATTTT
TRBV6-6	NA	TRBJ1-6	few	CASSNRPSSYNSPLHF	TGTGCCAGCAGTAACAGACCGAGCTCCTATAATTCACCCCTCCACTTT
TRBV29-1	NA	TRBJ2-2	many	CSVEDYVTGELFF	TGCAGCGTTGAAGACTACGTGACCGGGGAGCTGTTTTTT
TRBV20-1	NA	TRBJ2-3	few	CSARAGATDTQYF	TGCAGTGCTAGAGCGGGGGCCACAGATACGCAGTATTTT
TRBV5-1	NA	TRBJ2-3	NA	CASSLTAQPDTQYF	TGCGCCAGCAGCTTGACTGCTCAACCAGATACGCAGTATTTT
TRBV10-3	NA	TRBJ2-1	many	CAISESRGEQFF	TGTGCCATCAGTGAGTCAAGGGGTGAGCAGTTCTTC
TRBV7-2	NA	TRBJ2-3	few	CASSLRRAPDTQYF	TGTGCCAGCAGCTTGCGCAGGGCCCCAGATACGCAGTATTTT
TRBV6-5	NA	TRBJ1-6	NA	CASGPRAAISNSPLHF	TGTGCCAGCGGCCCGAGGGCAGCAATATCAAATTCACCCCTCCACTTT
TRBV4-3	NA	TRBJ1-2	many	CASSQDAQERGYTF	TGCGCCAGCAGCCAAGATGCCCAGGAAAGGGGCTACACCTTC
TRBV5-1	NA	TRBJ2-1	NA	CASSPDPGNEQFF	TGCGCCAGCAGCCCGGATCCGGGAAATGAGCAGTTCTTC